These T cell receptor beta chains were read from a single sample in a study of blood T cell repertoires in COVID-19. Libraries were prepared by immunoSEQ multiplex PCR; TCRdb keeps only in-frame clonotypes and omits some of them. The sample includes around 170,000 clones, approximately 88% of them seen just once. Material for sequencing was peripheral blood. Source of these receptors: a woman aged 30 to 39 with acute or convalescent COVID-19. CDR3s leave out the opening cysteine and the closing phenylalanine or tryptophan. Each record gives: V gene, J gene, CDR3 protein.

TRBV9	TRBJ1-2	ASSAPRDTGVWYT
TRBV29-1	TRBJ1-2	SVTDRRANYGYT
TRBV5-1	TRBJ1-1	ASSLARGGTEAF
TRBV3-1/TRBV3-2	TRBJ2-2	ASSPPGWGGTGELF
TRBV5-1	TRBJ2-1	ASSLALAGPFNEQF
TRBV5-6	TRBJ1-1	ASSVGRTGVAF
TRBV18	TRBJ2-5	ASSPPLD
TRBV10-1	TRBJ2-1	ASSELRGLAGEIQF
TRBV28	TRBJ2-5	ASSLFLETQY
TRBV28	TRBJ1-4	ASGAGNEKLF
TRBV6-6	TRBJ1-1	ASSLSYGAEAF
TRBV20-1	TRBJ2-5	SASATPGGTQY
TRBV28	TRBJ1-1	ASSFFPLRKNTEAF
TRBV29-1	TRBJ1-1	SALGGRRANTEAF
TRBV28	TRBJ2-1	ATAGGRVI
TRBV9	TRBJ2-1	ASSVGSLGSYNEQF
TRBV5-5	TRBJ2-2	ASSSDRETNTGELF
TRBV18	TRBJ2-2	ASSPRPANTGELF
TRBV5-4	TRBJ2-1	ASSFGRADNEQF
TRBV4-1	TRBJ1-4	ASSQGKGLNEKLF
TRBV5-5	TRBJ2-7	ASSLASGYEQY
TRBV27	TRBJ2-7	ASSRPGSLGNEQY
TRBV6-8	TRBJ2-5	ASSYDPRDESETQY
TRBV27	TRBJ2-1	ATLVGTGAYNEQF
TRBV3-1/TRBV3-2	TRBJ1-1	ASRTGGTEAF
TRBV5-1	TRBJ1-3	ASSFGQLSSGNTIY